This T cell receptor beta chain was observed in a study of T cell responses to AZD1222 COVID-19 vaccine. With respect to this clone: Its antigen is unidentified.

Trimming cost V 8 bases and J 6 bases; bases outside gene matches: 5. This CDR3 is built from 13 residues. Germline-derived CDR1 and CDR2 are SGHAT and FQNNGV. Using immunoSEQ multiplex PCR, the repertoire was profiled, and TCRdb retains in-frame clones only, with some absent. The data hold 150,000 to 200,000 clones, with under 95% observed a single time. Points from the study as a whole: Donors skewed white British and female; clonal diversity was possibly underestimated. CD4 TCRs covered the whole spike, strongest at regions 160-218 and 743-854. All repertoire sampling was performed exclusively after the peak T cell response. Among spike-specific TCRs, nearly half reportedly target unmutated variant regions.

The chain links TRBV11-2 to TRBJ2-2; 8 positions match TRBD1. Sequences were derived from peripheral blood, sampled 28 days after the second AZD1222 dose. The receptor's source is an adult who received the AZD1222 COVID-19 vaccine. The CDR3 DNA sequence: TGTGCCAGCCGATTACAGGGGGCCGGGGAGCTGTTTTTT. Translation: CASRLQGAGELFF.